This T cell receptor (beta chain) derives from a study of cytomegalovirus exposure and HLA in healthy donors. PCR employed 60 Vbeta and 13 Jbeta primers. Measured with immunoSEQ multiplex PCR; TCRdb has only the in-frame clones, and not every one. The sample lists around 100,000 clones, roughly 80% occurring once. This TCR was sampled from a man between 45 and 60 years old in good health and CMV-seropositive. The specimen was PBMCs.

The CDR3 protein is CSVGQVYEQYF. The CDR3 region has the DNA TGCAGCGTCGGACAGGTCTACGAGCAGTACTTC. The chain uses TRBV29-1 and TRBJ2-7, with 7 bases lining up with TRBD1. The CDR3 is 11 residues long. V lost 6 bases to trimming and J lost 3 bases; unmatched junction nucleotides: 2. Per the germline V gene, CDR1 is SQVTM and CDR2 is ANQGSEA.